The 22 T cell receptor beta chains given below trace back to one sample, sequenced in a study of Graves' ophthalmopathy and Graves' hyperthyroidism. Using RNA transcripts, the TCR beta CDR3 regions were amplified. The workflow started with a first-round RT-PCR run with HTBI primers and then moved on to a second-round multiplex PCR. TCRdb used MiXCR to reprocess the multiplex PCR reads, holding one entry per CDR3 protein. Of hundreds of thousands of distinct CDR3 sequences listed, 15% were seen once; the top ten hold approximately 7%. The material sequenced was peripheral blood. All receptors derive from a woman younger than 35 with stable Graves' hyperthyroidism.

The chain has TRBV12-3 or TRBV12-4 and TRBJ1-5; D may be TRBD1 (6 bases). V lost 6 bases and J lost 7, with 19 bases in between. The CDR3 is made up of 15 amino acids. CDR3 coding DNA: TGTGCCAGCAGCATCGGACGGGGGGCACGACAGCCCCAGCATTTT. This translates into CASSIGRGARQPQHF.

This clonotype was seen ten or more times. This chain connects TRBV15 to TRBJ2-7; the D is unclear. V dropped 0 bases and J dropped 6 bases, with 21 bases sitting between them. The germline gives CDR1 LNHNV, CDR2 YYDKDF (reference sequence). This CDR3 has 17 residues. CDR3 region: CATSRDRSGRSEGEQYF. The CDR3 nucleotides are TGTGCCACCAGCAGAGATCGGTCTGGCAGAAGTGAAGGCGAGCAGTACTTC.

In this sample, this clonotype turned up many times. CDR3 coding DNA: TGTGCCAGCAGTTACGCCGACCCTGAAGCTTTCTTT. Encoded protein: CASSYADPEAFF. The genes are TRBV6-5 and TRBJ1-1; D uncertain. V lost 2 bases and J lost 6, with 7 bases in between. The CDR3 length is 12 residues. Per the germline V gene, CDR1 is MNHEY and CDR2 is SVGAGI.

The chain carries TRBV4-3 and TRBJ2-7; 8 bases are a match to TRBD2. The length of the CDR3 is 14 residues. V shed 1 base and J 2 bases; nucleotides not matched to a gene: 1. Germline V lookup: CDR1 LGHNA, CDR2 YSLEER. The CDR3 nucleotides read TGCGCCAGCAGCCAAGGGCGGGAGGCCTACGAGCAGTACTTC. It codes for CASSQGREAYEQYF.

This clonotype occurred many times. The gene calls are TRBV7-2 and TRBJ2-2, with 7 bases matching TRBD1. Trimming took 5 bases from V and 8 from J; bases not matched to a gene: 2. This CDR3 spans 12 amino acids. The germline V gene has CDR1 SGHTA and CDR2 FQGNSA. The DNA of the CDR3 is TGTGCCAGCAGCGTCAGGGGGGGGGAGCTGTTTTTT. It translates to CASSVRGGELFF.

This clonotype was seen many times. The CDR3 loop is CASSTVQGSETQYF. CDR3 DNA sequence: TGTGCCAGCAGTACCGTACAGGGTTCGGAGACCCAGTACTTC. The chain couples TRBV28 to TRBJ2-5, with a tentative D call TRBD1 (6 bases). The CDR3 loop spans 14 amino acids. Germline values: CDR1 MDHEN, CDR2 SYDVKM. V was clipped by 5 bases and J by 5 bases, with 15 bases between them.

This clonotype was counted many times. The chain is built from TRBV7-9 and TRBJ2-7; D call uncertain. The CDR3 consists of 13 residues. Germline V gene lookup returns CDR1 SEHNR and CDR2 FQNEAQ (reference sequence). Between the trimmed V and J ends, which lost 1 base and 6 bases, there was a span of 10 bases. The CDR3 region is CASSLEGNREQYF. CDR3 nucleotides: TGTGCCAGCAGCTTAGAGGGAAATCGCGAGCAGTACTTC.

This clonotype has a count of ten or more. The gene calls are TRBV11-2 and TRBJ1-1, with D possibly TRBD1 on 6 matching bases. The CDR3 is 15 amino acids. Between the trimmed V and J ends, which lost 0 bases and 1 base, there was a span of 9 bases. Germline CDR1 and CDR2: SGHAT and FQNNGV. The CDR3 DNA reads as TGTGCCAGCAGCTTAGAGGGGGCAGCGAACACTGAAGCTTTCTTT. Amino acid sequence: CASSLEGAANTEAFF.

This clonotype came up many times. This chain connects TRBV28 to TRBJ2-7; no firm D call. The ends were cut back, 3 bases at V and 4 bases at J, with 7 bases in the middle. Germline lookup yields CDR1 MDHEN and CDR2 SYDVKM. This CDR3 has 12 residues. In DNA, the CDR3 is TGTGCCAGCAGTTTTGAGTTTTACGAGCAGTACTTC. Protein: CASSFEFYEQYF.

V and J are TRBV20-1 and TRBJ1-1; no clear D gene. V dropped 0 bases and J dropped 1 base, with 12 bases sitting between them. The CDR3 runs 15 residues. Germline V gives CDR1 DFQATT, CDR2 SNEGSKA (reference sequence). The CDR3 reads CSAREEGRSNTEAFF. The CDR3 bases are TGCAGTGCTAGAGAGGAAGGCAGGTCGAACACTGAAGCTTTCTTT.

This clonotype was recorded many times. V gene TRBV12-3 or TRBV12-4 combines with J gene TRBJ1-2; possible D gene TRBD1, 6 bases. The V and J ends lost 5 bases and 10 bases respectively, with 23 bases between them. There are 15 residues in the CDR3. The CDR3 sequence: CASSPGMDRALNYTF. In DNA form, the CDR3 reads TGTGCCAGCAGTCCAGGGATGGACAGAGCCTTGAACTACACCTTC.

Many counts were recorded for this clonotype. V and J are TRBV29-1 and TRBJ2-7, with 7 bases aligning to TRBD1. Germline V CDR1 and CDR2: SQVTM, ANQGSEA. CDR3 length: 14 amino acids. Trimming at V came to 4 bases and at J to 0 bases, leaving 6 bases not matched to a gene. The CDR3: CSVARSGGSYEQYF. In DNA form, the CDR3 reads TGCAGCGTTGCTCGGTCAGGGGGCTCCTACGAGCAGTACTTC.

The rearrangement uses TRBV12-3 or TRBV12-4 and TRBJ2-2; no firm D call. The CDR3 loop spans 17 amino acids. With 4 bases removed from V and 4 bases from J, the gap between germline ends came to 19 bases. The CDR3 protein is CASSSPQVLLGTGELFF. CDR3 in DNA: TGTGCCAGCAGTTCGCCCCAGGTGCTTTTGGGCACCGGGGAGCTGTTTTTT.

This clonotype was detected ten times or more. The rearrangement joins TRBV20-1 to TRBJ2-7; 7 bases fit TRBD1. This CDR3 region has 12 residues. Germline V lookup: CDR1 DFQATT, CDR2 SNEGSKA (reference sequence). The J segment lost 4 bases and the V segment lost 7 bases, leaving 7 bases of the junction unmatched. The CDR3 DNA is TGCAGTGGCAGGGGGAACGGATACGAGCAGTACTTC. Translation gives CSGRGNGYEQYF.

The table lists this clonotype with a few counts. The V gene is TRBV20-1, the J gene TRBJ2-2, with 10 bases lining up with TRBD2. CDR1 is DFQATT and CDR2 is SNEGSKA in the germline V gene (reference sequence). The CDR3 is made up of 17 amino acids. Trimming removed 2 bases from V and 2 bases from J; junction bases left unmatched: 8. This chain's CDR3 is CSARNSLAGLNTGELFF. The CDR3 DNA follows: TGCAGTGCTAGAAATTCACTAGCGGGGCTTAACACCGGGGAGCTGTTTTTT.

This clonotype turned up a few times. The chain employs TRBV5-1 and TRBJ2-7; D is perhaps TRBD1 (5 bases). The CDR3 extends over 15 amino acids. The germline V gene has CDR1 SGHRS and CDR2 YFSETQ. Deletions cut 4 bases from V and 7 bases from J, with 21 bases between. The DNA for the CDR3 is TGCGCCAGCAGCCCCGGTCCCACGACAGTGGAAGAGCAGTACTTC. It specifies CASSPGPTTVEEQYF.

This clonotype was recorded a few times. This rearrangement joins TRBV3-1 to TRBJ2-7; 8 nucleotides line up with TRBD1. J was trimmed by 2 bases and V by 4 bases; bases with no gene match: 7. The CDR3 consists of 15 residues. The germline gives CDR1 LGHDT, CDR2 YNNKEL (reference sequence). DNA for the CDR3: TGTGCCAGCAGCCGTCGGACAGGGCGCGCCTACGAGCAGTACTTC. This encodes CASSRRTGRAYEQYF.

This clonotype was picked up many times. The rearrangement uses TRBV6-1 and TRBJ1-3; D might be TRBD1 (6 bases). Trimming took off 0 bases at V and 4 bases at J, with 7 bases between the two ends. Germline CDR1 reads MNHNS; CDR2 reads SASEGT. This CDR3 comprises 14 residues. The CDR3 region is CASSEAGTGNTIYF. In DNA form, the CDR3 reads TGTGCCAGCAGTGAAGCAGGGACAGGAAACACCATATATTTT.

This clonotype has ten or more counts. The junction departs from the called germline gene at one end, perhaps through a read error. CDR3 loop: CASSFRTSVDF. The CDR3 DNA reads TGTGCCAGTAGTTTTAGGACTAGCGTCGACTTC. The V call is TRBV19, the J call TRBJ2-4, with 9 positions matching TRBD2. Germline lookup yields CDR1 LNHDA and CDR2 SQIVND (reference sequence). This CDR3 comprises 11 residues. Variable domain in full (rest from reference TRBV19 and TRBJ2-4): DGGITQSPKYLFRKEGQNVTLSCEQNLNHDAMYWYRQDPGQGLRLIYYSQIVNDFQKGDIAEGYSVSREKKESFPLTVTSAQKNPTAFYLCASSFRTSVDFGAGTRLSVL.

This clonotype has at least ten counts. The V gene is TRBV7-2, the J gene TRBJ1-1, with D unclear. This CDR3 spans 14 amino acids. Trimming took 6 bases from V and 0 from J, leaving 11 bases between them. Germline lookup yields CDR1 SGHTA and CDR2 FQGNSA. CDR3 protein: CASRRTAMNTEAFF. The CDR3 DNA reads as TGTGCCAGCAGACGGACCGCCATGAACACTGAAGCTTTCTTT.

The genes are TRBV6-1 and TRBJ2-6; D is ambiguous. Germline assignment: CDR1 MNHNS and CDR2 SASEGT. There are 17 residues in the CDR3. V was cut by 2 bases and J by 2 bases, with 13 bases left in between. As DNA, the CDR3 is TGTGCCAGCAGTGAATTTCTAGTGGGGACTGGGGCCAACGTCCTGACTTTC. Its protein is CASSEFLVGTGANVLTF.

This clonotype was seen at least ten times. CDR3 amino acids: CASRLTQGGTEAFF. The CDR3 DNA reads TGTGCCAGCAGGTTAACACAGGGAGGGACTGAAGCTTTCTTT. V gene TRBV6-5 combines with J gene TRBJ1-1, with D perhaps matching TRBD1 (6 bases). This CDR3 is 14 amino acids long. The germline V gene has CDR1 MNHEY and CDR2 SVGAGI. V dropped 6 bases and J dropped 5 bases, with 16 bases sitting between them.